This TCR beta chain was profiled in a study of T-cell memory formation after mild COVID-19. About the study: In these data, TCR clusters were largely donor specific.

This clonotype occurred a few times. No antigen is known for it. After removal of 5 bases from V and 2 bases from J, the junction contained 7 bases not matched to a gene. CDR1 is SEHNR, CDR2 FQNEAQ, per germline (reference sequence). There are 15 residues in the CDR3. Points from the study as a whole: CD4+ contracting clones were mainly CM and EM; CD8+ ones, EMRA. For second-wave clones that peaked at day 37, SARS-CoV-2 specificity went unverified.

In TCRdb, the 5' RACE reads were re-called with MiXCR into one record per CDR3 protein. The sample comprises 400,000 to 550,000 distinct CDR3 sequences, 20% to 30% of which are singletons, and around 13% rests with the top ten. The V and J genes are TRBV7-9 and TRBJ2-7; 9 bases agree with TRBD1. This clonotype was obtained from an adult woman who had mild COVID-19 (a few samples of this study predate the infection). Cell type and time point are not known. Sequenced material: PBMCs or a T cell subset sorted from them (not recorded which). The CDR3 sequence: CASSAGTGTTYEQYF. CDR3 coding DNA: TGTGCCAGCAGCGCCGGGACAGGGACCACCTACGAGCAGTACTTC.